Listed here are 9 T cell receptor beta chains from one sample, sequenced in a study of technical replicates of blood from a handful of donors. Some clones are missing from TCRdb's copy, which holds only in-frame ones; the method was immunoSEQ multiplex PCR. The table lists 55,000 to 75,000 clones, 92% of them singletons, with about 4.5% in the top ten. The sequencing input was PBMCs. These receptors came from a human donor in good health. Some clones in this sample may be carry-over from other donors' samples.

The rearrangement links TRBV7-9 to TRBJ2-2, with D maybe TRBD2 (6 bases). The ends were cut back, 3 bases at V and 3 bases at J, with 11 bases in the middle. CDR3 length: 15 residues. CDR1 and CDR2 from the germline V gene are SEHNR and FQNEAQ (reference sequence). The CDR3 DNA follows: TGTGCCAGCAGCTTCGGGGGAGTATACACCGGGGAGCTGTTTTTT. This gives the protein CASSFGGVYTGELFF. Full variable domain (missing parts from reference TRBV7-9 and TRBJ2-2): DTGVSQNPRHKITKRGQNVTFRCDPISEHNRLYWYRQTLGQGPEFLTYFQNEAQLEKSRLLSDRFSAERPKGSFSTLEIQRTEQGDSAMYLCASSFGGVYTGELFFGEGSRLTVL.

This CDR3 reads CASSLWDSQETQYF. CDR3 coding DNA: TGTGCCAGCAGCTTGTGGGACTCACAAGAGACCCAGTACTTC. J is TRBJ2-5 and V is TRBV5-6, with D possibly TRBD2 on 6 matching bases. V was cut by 1 base and J by 2 bases, with 9 bases left in between. CDR3 length: 14 residues. Germline V gene lookup returns CDR1 SGHDT and CDR2 YYEEEE.

This chain uses TRBV6-1 with TRBJ1-2; tentative D call: TRBD1 (5 bases). V lost 6 bases and J 7 bases, leaving 15 bases between the germline ends. Germline V gene data show CDR1 as MNHNS and CDR2 as SASEGT. The CDR3 contains 13 residues. CDR3 DNA sequence: TGTGCCAGCAGGGAGGGACTCCATGTTGGCTACACCTTC. It encodes CASREGLHVGYTF.

The chain has TRBV18 and TRBJ2-7, with D possibly being TRBD1 (6 bases). CDR3 length: 12 amino acids. Germline CDR1 KGHSH, CDR2 LQKENI. V was pared by 4 bases and J by 6 bases, with 10 bases between. In DNA, the CDR3 is TGTGCCAGCTCACAAGACAGGTCCGAGCAGTACTTC. This sequence encodes CASSQDRSEQYF.

The chain recombines TRBV6-5 with TRBJ1-5; no clear D gene. CDR1 is MNHEY, CDR2 SVGAGI, per germline. The CDR3 is 14 amino acids. The V end lost 5 bases, the J end lost 9 bases, and 17 bases lay between the germline ends. The CDR3 region is CASSPGVYAGPQHF. DNA for the CDR3: TGTGCCAGCAGTCCCGGGGTTTATGCGGGGCCCCAGCATTTT.

In this sample, this clone turned up once. This chain connects TRBV6-5 to TRBJ2-5; 14 bases fit TRBD2. From germline, CDR1 is MNHEY and CDR2 SVGAGI. Germline trimming cut 4 bases from V and 4 bases from J; bases unmatched to any gene: 5. The CDR3 is 16 amino acids. CDR3 protein: CASSSTSGGARETQYF. DNA for the CDR3: TGTGCCAGCAGTTCGACTAGCGGGGGGGCCCGAGAGACCCAGTACTTC.

The chain combines TRBV21-1 with TRBJ1-2; no DNA check was done on the table's D call, TRBD1. TRBV21-1 represents a pseudogene. This CDR3 contains 13 residues. The CDR3 reads CASSNGTARGYTF. CDR3 DNA: TGTGCCAGCAGCAATGGGACAGCCCGCGGCTACACCTTC.

The rearrangement joins TRBV30 to TRBJ2-7, with 13 positions matching TRBD2. The CDR3 has 14 amino acids. The junction had 3 bases not matched to a gene; V was cut back by 1 base and J by 6 bases. Germline V CDR1 and CDR2: GTSNPN, SVGIG (reference sequence). CDR3: CAWSGGLAGFEQYF. CDR3 bases: TGTGCCTGGAGTGGGGGACTAGCGGGATTCGAGCAGTACTTC. Looking up the rest from reference TRBV30 and TRBJ2-7 gives the full variable domain: SQTIHQWPATLVQPVGSPLSLECTVEGTSNPNLYWYRQAAGRGLQLLFYSVGIGQISSEVPQNLSASRPQDRQFILSSKKLLLSDSGFYLCAWSGGLAGFEQYFGPGTRLTVT.

The CDR3 bases are TGTGCCAGCAGTGAAGGGGGGAGGACCAGTAGGTACTTC. Translation: CASSEGGRTSRYF. V and J are TRBV6-1 and TRBJ2-5; a possible D gene is TRBD2 (6 bases). Germline V CDR1 and CDR2: MNHNS, SASEGT. The CDR3 sequence is 13 residues long. The V end lost 1 base, the J end lost 13 bases, and 16 bases lay between the germline ends.